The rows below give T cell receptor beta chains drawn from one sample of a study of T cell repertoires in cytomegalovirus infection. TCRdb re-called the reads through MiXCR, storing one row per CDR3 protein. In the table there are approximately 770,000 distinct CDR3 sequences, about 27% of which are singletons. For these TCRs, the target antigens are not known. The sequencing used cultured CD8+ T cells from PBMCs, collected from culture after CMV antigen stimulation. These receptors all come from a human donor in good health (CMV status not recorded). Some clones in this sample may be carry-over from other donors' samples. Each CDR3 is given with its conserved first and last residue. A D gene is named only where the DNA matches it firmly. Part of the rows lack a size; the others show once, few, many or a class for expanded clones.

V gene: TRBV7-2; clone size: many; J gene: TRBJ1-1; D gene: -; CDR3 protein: CASSLGSPEAFF; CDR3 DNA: TGTGCCAGCAGCTTAGGGTCCCCTGAAGCTTTCTTT
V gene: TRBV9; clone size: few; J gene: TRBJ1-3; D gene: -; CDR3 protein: CASSGYGFSGNTIYF; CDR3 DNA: TGTGCCAGCAGCGGATACGGGTTCTCTGGAAACACCATATATTTT
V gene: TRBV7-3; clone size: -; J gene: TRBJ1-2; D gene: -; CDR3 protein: CASSSSTGGNYGYTF; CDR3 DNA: TGTGCCAGCAGCTCCTCGACGGGGGGGAACTATGGCTACACCTTC
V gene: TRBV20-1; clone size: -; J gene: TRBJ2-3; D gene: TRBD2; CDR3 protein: CSALTSGLAGESTDTQYF; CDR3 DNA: TGCAGTGCTCTCACCTCGGGACTAGCGGGGGAATCCACAGATACGCAGTATTTT
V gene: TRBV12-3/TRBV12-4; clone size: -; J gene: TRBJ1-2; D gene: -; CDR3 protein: CASRSDSSHYGYTF; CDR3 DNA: TGTGCCAGCAGGAGCGACTCCAGCCACTATGGCTACACCTTC
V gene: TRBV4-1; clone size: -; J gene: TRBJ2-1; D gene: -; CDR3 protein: CASGDSMGNEQFF; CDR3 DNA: TGCGCCAGCGGGGACTCGATGGGAAATGAGCAGTTCTTC
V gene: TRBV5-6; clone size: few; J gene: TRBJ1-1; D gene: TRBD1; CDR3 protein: CASSLEWTGTATEAFF; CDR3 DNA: TGTGCCAGCAGCTTGGAGTGGACCGGGACAGCGACTGAAGCTTTCTTT
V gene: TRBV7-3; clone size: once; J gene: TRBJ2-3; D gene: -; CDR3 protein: CASSLFDRTQYF; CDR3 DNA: TGTGCCAGCAGCTTATTCGACCGTACGCAGTATTTT
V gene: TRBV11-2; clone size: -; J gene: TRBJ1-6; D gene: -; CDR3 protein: CASSLPPQGRYSPLHF; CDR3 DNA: TGTGCCAGCAGCTTACCCCCGCAGGGCAGATATTCACCCCTCCACTTT
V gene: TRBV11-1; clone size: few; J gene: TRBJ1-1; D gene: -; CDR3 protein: CASSLDRTGGAFF; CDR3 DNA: TGTGCCAGCAGCCTCGACAGGACCGGTGGGGCTTTCTTT
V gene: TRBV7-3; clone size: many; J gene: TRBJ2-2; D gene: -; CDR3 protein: CASSLGGSGTGELFF; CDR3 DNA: TGTGCCAGCAGCTTAGGGGGGAGCGGTACCGGGGAGCTGTTTTTT
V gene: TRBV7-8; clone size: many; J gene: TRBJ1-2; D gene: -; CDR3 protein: CASSSSRDLRPNYGYTF; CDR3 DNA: TGTGCCAGCAGCTCCAGCCGGGACCTTCGACCTAACTATGGCTACACCTTC
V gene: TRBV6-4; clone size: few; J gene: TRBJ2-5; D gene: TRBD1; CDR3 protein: CASSDGQDSEETQYF; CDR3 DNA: TGTGCCAGCAGTGACGGACAGGACTCAGAAGAGACCCAGTACTTC
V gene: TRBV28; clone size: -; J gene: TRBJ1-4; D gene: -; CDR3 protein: CASSLFRATNEKLFF; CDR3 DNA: TGTGCCAGCAGTTTATTCAGGGCAACTAATGAAAAACTGTTTTTT
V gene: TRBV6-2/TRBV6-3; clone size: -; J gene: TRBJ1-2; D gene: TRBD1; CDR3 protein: CASSYPTTGYYGYTF; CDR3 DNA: TGTGCCAGCAGTTACCCCACGACAGGGTACTATGGCTACACCTTC
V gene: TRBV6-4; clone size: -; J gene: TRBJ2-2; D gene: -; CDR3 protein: CASSDLFGELFF; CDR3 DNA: TGTGCCAGCAGTGACCTCTTCGGGGAGCTGTTTTTT
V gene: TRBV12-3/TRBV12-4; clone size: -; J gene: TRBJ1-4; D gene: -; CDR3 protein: CASSSSQRVTNEKLFF; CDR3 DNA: TGTGCCAGCAGTTCCTCCCAAAGGGTGACTAATGAAAAACTGTTTTTT
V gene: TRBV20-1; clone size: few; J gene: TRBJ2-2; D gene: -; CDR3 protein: CSARDLPNTGELFF; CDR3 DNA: TGCAGTGCTAGAGATCTTCCGAACACCGGGGAGCTGTTTTTT
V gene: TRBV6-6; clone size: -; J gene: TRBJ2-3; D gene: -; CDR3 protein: CASSYSLGQGTDTQYF; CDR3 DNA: TGTGCCAGCAGTTACTCCCTCGGGCAGGGCACAGATACGCAGTATTTT
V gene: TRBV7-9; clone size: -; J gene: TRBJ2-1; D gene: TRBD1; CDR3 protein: CASSLVGTEQYNEQFF; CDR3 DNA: TGTGCCAGCAGCCTGGTTGGGACAGAACAATACAATGAGCAGTTCTTC
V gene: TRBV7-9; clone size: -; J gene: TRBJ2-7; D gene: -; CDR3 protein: CASSGERKTSYSYEQYF; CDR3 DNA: TGTGCCAGCTCGGGGGAGCGAAAGACATCCTACTCCTACGAGCAGTACTTC
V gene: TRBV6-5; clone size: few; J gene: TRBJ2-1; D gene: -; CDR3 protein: CASSYSGATYNEQFF; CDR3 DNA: TGTGCCAGCAGTTACTCGGGGGCTACATACAATGAGCAGTTCTTC
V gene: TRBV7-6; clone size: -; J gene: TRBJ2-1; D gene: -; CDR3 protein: CASSKNWGRATIF; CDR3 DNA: TGTGCCAGCAGTAAAAATTGGGGGCGGGCAACGATCTTC